This T cell receptor (beta chain) came from a study of blood T cell repertoires in COVID-19. Looking at the study overall: Acute and convalescent COVID-19 specimens originated in the United States, Italy and Spain.

CDR1 and CDR2 from the germline V gene are MNHEY and SMNVEV (reference sequence). J gave up 4 bases and V 5 bases, and 18 bases lay outside the gene matches. This CDR3 contains 19 residues. In the original analysis: Using reference gene primer amplification, nucleated cell counts were estimated. Profiled with immunoSEQ multiplex PCR; TCRdb holds only in-frame clones, not every one. V and J calls and clone size come straight from that table; D and trimming were deduced from the DNA. The sample records 150,000 to 250,000 clones, approximately 84% being singletons. Sequencing used peripheral blood. V gene TRBV27 combines with J gene TRBJ2-5, with TRBD2 identical over 11 bases. The TCR comes from a human donor with acute or convalescent COVID-19. The donor label of this sample is uncertain. Here the CDR3 DNA reads TGTGCCAGCAGTGTAACCCCCCTAGCGGGAGGTAGGGGATTAGAGACCCAGTACTTC. It is translated as CASSVTPLAGGRGLETQYF.